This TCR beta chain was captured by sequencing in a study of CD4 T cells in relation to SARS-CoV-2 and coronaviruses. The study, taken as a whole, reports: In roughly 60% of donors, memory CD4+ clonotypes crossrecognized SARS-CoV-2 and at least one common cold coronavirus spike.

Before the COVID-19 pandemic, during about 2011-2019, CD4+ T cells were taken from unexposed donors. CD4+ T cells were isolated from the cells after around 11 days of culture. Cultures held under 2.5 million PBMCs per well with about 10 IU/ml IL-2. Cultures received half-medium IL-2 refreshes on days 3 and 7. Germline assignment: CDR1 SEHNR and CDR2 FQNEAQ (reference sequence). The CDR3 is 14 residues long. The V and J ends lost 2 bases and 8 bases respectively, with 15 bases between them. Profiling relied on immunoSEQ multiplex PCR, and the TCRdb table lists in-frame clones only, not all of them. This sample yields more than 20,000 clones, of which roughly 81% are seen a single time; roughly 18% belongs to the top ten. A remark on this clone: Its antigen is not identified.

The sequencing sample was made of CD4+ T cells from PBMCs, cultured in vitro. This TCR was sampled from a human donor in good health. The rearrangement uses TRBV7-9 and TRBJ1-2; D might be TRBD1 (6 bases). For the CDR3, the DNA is TGTGCCAGCAGCTTATTCGGGGGACAAGGCGGCTACACCTTC. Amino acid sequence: CASSLFGGQGGYTF.